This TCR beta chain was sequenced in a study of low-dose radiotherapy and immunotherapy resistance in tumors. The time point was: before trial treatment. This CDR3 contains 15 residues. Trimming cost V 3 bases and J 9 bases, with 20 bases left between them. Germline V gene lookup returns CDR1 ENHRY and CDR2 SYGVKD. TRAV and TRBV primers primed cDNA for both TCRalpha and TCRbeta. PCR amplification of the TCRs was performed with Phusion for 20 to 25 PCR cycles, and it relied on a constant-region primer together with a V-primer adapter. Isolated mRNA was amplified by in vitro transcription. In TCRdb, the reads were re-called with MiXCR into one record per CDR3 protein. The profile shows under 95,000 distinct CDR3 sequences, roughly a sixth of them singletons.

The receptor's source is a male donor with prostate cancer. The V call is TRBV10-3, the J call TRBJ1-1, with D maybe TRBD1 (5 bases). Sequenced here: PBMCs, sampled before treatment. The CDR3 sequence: CAISDLSIRQPQAFF. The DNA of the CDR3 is TGTGCCATCAGTGACCTGTCGATAAGACAGCCACAAGCTTTCTTT.